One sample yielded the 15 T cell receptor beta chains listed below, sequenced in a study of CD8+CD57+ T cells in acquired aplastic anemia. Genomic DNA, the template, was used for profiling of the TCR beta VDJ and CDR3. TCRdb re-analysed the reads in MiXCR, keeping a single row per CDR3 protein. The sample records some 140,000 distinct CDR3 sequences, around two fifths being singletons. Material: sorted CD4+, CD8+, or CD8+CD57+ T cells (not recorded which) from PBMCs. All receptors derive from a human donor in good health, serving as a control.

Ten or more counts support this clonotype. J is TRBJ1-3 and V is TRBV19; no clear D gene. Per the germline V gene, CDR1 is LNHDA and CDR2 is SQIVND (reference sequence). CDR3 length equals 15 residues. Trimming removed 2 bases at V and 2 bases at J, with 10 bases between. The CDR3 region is CASSIYSSTGNTIYF. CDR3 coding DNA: TGTGCCAGTAGTATATACTCTTCGACTGGAAACACCATATATTTT.

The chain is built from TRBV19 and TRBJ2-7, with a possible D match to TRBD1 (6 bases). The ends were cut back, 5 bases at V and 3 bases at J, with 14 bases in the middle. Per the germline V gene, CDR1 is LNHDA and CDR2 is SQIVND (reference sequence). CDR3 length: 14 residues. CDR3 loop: CASSLGARGYEQYF. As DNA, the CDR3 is TGTGCCAGTAGTCTGGGAGCCAGGGGCTACGAGCAGTACTTC.

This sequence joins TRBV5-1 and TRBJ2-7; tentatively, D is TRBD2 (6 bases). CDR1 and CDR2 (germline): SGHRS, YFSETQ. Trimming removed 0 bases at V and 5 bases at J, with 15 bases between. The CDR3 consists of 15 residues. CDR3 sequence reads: CASSLARGNPNEQYF. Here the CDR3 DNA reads TGCGCCAGCAGCTTGGCCCGGGGGAACCCCAACGAGCAGTACTTC.

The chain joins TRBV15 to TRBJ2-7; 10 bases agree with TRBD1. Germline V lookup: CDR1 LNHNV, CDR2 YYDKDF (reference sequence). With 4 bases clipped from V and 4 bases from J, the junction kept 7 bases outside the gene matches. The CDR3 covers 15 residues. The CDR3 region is CATSTSGTGVYEQYF. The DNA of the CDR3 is TGTGCCACCAGCACCTCCGGGACAGGGGTGTACGAGCAGTACTTC.

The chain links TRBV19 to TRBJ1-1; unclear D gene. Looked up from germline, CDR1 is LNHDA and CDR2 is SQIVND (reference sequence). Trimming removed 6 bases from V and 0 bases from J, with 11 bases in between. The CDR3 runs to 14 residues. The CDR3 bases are TGTGCCAGTAGACAAGGGTCGATGAACACTGAAGCTTTCTTT. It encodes CASRQGSMNTEAFF.

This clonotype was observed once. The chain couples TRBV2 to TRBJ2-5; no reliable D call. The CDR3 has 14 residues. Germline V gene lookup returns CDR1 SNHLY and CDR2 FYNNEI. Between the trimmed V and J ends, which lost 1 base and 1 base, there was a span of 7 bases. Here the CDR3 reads CASSEGEIQETQYF. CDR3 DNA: TGTGCCAGCAGTGAAGGAGAGATCCAAGAGACCCAGTACTTC. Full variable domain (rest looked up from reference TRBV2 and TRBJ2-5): EPEVTQTPSHQVTQMGQEVILRCVPISNHLYFYWYRQILGQKVEFLVSFYNNEISEKSEIFDDQFSVERPDGSNFTLKIRSTKLEDSAMYFCASSEGEIQETQYFGPGTRLLVL.

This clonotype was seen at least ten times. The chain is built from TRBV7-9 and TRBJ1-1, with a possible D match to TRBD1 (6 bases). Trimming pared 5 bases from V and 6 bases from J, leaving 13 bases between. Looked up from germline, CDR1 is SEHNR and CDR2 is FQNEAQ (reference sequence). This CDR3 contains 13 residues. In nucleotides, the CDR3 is TGTGCCAGCAGCCCCACAGGGCCGGCTGAAGCTTTCTTT. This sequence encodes CASSPTGPAEAFF.

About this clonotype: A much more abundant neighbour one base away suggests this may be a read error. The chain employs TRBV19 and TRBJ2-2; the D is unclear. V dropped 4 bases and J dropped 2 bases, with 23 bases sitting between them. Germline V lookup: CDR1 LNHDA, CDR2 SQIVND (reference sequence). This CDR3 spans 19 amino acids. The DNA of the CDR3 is TGTGCCAGTAGTACATCACGGCGGCTTCCGTGGGCTAACACCGGGGAGCTGTTTTTT. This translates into CASSTSRRLPWANTGELFF.

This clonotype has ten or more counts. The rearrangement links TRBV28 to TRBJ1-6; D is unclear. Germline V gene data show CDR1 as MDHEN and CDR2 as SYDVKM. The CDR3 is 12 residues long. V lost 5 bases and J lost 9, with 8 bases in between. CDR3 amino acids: CASSTRGSPLHF. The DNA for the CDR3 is TGTGCCAGCAGTACACGGGGTTCACCCCTCCACTTT.

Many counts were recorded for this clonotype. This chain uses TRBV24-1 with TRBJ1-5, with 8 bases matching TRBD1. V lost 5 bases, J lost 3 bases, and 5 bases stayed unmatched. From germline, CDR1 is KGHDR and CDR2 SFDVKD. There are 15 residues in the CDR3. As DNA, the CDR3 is TGTGCCACCAGTGGGGACAGGTATCACAATCAGCCCCAGCATTTT. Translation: CATSGDRYHNQPQHF.

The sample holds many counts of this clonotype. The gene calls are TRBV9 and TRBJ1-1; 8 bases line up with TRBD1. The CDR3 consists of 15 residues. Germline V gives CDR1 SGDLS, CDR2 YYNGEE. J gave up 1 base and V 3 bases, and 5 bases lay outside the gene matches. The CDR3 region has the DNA TGTGCCAGCAGCGGAAGGACAGGGCCGAACACTGAAGCTTTCTTT. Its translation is CASSGRTGPNTEAFF.

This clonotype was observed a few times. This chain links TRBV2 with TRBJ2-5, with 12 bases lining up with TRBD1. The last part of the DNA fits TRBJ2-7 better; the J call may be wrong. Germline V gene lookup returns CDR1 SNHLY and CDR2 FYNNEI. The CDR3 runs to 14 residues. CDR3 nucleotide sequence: TGTGCCAACGTCGGGACAGGGGGCGGTTACGAGCAGTACTTC. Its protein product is CANVGTGGGYEQYF.

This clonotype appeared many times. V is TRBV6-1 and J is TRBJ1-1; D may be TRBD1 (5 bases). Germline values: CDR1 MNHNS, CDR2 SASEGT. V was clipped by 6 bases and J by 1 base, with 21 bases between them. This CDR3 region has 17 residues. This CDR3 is CASSRATYRTPNTEAFF. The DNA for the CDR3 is TGTGCCAGCAGCCGGGCGACCTACAGGACCCCGAACACTGAAGCTTTCTTT.

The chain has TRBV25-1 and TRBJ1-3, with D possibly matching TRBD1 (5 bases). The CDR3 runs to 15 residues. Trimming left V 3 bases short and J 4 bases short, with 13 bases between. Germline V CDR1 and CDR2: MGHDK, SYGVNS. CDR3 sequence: CASSDVGTTGNTIYF. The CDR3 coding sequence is TGTGCCAGCAGTGATGTCGGGACCACAGGAAACACCATATATTTT.

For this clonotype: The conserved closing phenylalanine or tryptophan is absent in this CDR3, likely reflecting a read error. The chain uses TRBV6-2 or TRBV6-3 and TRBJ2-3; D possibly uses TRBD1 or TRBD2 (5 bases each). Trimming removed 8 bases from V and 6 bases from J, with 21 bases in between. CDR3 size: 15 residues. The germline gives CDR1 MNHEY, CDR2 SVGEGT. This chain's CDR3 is CASGYRDRVKDTQYS. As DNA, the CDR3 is TGTGCCAGCGGCTACCGGGACCGGGTAAAGGATACGCAGTATTCT.